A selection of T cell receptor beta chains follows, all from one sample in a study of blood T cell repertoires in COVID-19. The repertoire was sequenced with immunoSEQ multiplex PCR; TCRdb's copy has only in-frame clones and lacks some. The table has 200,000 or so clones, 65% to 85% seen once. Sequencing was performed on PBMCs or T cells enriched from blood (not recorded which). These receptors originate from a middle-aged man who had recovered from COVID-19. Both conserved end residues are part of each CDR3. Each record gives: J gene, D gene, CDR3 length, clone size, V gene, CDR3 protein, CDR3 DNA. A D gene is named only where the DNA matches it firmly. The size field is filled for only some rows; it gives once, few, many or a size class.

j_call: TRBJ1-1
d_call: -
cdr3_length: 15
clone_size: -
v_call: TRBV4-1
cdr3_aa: CASSQGSGSNTEAFF
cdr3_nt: TGCGCCAGCAGCCAAGGGTCGGGATCGAACACTGAAGCTTTCTTT

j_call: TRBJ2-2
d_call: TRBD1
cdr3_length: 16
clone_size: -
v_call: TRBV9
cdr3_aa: CASSLGTGTSTGELFF
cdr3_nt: TGTGCCAGCAGCTTGGGGACAGGGACCTCCACCGGGGAGCTGTTTTTT

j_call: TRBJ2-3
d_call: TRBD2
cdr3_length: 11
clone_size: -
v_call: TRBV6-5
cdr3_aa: CASTREGTQYF
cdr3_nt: TGTGCCAGCACCAGGGAGGGTACGCAGTATTTT

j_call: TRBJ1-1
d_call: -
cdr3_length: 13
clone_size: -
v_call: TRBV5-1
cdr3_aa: CASSLAQGREAFF
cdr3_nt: TGCGCCAGCAGCTTGGCGCAGGGGCGTGAAGCTTTCTTT

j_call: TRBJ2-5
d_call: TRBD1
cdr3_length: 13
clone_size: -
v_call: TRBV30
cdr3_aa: CAWRMTGMETQYF
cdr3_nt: TGTGCCTGGAGGATGACAGGGATGGAGACCCAGTACTTC

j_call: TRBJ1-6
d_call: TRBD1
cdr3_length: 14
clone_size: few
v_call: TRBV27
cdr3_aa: CASSSLTGGRSLHF
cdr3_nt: TGTGCCAGCAGTTCCTTGACAGGGGGCAGGTCCCTCCACTTT

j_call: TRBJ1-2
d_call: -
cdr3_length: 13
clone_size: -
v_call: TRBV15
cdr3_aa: CATSKGRTWGYTF
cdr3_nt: TGTGCCACCAGCAAAGGGAGGACTTGGGGCTACACCTTC

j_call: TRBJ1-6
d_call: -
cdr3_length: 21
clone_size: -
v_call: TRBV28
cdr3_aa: CASSAVGGGQPRRPYNSPLHF
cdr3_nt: TGTGCCAGCAGCGCCGTGGGGGGGGGACAACCCAGGAGGCCTTATAATTCACCCCTCCACTTT

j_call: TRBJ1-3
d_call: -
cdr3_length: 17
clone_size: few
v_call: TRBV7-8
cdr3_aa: CASSFRRVLSSGNTIYF
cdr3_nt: TGTGCCAGCAGCTTTCGCAGGGTCCTGAGCTCTGGAAACACCATATATTTT

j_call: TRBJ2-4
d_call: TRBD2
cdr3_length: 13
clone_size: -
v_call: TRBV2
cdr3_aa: CASSGGGGDIQYF
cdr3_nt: TGTGCCAGCAGCGGCGGCGGGGGGGACATTCAGTACTTC

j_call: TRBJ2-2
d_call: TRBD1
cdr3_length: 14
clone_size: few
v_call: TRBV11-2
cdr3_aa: CASSLNRGPWELFF
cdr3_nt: TGTGCCAGCAGCCTTAACAGGGGGCCCTGGGAGCTGTTTTTT

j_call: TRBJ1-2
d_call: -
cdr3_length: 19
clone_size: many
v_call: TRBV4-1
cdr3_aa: CASSQEAYGRADFGGGYTF
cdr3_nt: TGCGCCAGCAGCCAAGAAGCCTACGGTCGGGCTGATTTCGGAGGTGGCTACACCTTC

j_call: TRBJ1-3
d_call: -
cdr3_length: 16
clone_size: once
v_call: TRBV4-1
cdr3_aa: CASSRLRTIPGNTIYF
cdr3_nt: TGCGCCAGCAGCCGTCTAAGAACGATCCCAGGAAACACCATATATTTT

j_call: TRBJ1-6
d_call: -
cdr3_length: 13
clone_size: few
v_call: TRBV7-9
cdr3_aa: CASSESSNSPLHF
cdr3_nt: TGTGCCAGCAGTGAGTCTTCTAATTCACCCCTCCACTTT

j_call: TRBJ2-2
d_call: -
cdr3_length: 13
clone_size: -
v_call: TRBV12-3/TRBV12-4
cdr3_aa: CASSFSTAGELFF
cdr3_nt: TGTGCCAGCAGTTTTTCTACTGCCGGGGAGCTGTTTTTT

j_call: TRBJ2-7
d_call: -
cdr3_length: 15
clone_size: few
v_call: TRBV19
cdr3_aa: CASSIGFGRGYEQYF
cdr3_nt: TGTGCCAGTAGTATAGGTTTTGGCAGGGGCTACGAGCAGTACTTC

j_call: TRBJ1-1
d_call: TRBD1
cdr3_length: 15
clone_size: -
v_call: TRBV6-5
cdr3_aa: CASSLDRRMNTEAFF
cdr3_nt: TGTGCCAGCAGTTTGGACAGGAGAATGAACACTGAAGCTTTCTTT

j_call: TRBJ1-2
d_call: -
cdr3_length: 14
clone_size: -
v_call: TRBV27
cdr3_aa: CASSLGGPNYGYTF
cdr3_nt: TGTGCCAGCAGTTTAGGGGGCCCTAACTATGGCTACACCTTC

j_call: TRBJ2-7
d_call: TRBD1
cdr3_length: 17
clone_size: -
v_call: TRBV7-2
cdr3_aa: CASSPLAQGVRWYEQYF
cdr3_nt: TGTGCCAGCAGCCCCCTGGCGCAGGGGGTAAGATGGTACGAGCAGTACTTC

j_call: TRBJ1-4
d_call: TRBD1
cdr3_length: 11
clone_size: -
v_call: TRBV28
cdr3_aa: CASGGTGGLFF
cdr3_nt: TGTGCCAGCGGGGGGACAGGGGGACTGTTTTTT

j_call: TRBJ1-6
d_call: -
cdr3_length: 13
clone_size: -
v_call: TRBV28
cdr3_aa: CASSPGRYSPLHF
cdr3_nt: TGTGCCAGCAGTCCGGGGAGATATTCACCCCTCCACTTT

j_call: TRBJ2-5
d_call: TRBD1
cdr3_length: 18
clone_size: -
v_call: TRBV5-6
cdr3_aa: CASSSIRQGDDPRETQYF
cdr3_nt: TGTGCCAGCAGCTCAATCCGACAGGGCGATGACCCACGGGAGACCCAGTACTTC

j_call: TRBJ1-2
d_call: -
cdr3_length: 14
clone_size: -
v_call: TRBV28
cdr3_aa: CASSLRQTPYGYTF
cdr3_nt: TGTGCCAGCAGTTTACGACAGACACCCTATGGCTACACCTTC

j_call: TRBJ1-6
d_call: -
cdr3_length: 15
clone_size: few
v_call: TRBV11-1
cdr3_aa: CASSFDSFNNSPLHF
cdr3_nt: TGTGCCAGCAGCTTTGACAGTTTTAACAATTCACCCCTCCACTTT

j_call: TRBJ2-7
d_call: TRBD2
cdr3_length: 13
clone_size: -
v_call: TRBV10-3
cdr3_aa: CAISGGGAFEQYF
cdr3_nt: TGTGCCATCAGCGGCGGGGGGGCATTCGAGCAGTACTTC

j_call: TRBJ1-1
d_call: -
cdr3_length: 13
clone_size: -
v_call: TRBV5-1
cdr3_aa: CASSLQGLTEAFF
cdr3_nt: TGCGCCAGCAGCTTACAGGGTCTCACTGAAGCTTTCTTT

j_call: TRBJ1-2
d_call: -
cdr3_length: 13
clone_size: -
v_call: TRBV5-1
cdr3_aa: CASTQQGIHGYTF
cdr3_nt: TGCGCCAGCACCCAACAGGGTATTCATGGCTACACCTTC

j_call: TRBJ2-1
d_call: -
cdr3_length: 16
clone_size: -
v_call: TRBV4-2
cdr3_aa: CASSQESAGSYNEQFF
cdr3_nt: TGTGCCAGCAGCCAAGAATCGGCGGGCTCCTACAATGAGCAGTTCTTC

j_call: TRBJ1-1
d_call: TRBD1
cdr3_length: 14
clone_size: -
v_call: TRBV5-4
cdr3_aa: CASSVDRWNTEAFF
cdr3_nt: TGTGCCAGCAGCGTGGACAGGTGGAACACTGAAGCTTTCTTT

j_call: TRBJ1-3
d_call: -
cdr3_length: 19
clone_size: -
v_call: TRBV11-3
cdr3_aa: CASSSNRAQGFRSGNTIYF
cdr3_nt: TGTGCCAGCAGCTCAAATCGAGCTCAGGGCTTTCGCTCTGGAAACACCATATATTTT

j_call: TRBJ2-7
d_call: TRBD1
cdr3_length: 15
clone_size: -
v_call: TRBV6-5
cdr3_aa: CASSLTGGKSREQYF
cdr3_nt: TGTGCCAGCAGTTTGACAGGGGGAAAATCTCGCGAGCAGTACTTC

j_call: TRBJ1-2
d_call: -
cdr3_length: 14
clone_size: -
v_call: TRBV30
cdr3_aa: CAYTDGISNYGYTF
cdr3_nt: TGTGCCTACACTGACGGGATCAGCAACTATGGCTACACCTTC

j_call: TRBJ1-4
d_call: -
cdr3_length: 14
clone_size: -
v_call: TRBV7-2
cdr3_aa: CASSLGPGNEKLFF
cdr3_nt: TGTGCCAGCAGCTTAGGACCAGGGAATGAAAAACTGTTTTTT

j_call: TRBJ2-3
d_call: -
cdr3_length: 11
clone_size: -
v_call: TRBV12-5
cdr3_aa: CASGSPYTQYF
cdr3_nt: TGTGCTAGTGGTTCTCCCTATACGCAGTATTTT

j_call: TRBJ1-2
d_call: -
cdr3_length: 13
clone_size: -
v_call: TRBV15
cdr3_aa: CATSRDYPSGYTF
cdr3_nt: TGTGCCACCAGCAGGGACTATCCTAGTGGCTACACCTTC

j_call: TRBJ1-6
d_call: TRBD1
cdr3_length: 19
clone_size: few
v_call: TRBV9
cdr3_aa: CASIEADRSHIRGNSPLHF
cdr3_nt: TGTGCCAGCATCGAAGCGGACAGGTCCCACATTCGGGGTAATTCACCCCTCCACTTT

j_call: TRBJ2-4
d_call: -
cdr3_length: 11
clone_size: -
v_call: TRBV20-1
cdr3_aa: CSARGDSVQYF
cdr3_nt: TGCAGTGCTAGAGGCGATAGTGTTCAGTACTTC

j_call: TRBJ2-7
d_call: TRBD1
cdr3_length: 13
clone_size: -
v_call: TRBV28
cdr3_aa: CASSWGTDYEQYF
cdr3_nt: TGTGCCAGCAGTTGGGGGACAGACTACGAGCAGTACTTC

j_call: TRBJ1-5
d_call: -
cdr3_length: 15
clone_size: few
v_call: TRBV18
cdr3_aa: CASSPEGPAGQPQHF
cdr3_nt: TGTGCCAGCTCACCGGAGGGGCCCGCGGGGCAGCCCCAGCATTTT

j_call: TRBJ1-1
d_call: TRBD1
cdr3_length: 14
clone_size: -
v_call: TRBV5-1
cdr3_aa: CASSRDSMNTEAFF
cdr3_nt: TGCGCCAGCAGCCGGGACAGCATGAACACTGAAGCTTTCTTT

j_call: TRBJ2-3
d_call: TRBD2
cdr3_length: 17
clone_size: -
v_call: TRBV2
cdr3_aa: CASSETTSGVATDTQYF
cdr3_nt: TGTGCCAGCAGTGAAACGACTAGCGGGGTCGCAACAGATACGCAGTATTTT

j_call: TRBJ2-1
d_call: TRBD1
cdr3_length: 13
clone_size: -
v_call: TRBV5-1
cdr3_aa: CASRTGDTNEQFF
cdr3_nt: TGCGCCAGCCGGACAGGGGATACCAATGAGCAGTTCTTC

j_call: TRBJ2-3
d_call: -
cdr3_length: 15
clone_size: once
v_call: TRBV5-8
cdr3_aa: CASSLRSRGLGTQYF
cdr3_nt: TGTGCCAGCAGCTTGAGAAGTCGGGGATTGGGGACGCAGTATTTT

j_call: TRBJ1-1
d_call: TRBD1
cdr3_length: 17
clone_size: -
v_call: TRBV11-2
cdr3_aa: CASSPTDRGDRNTEAFF
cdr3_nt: TGTGCCAGCAGCCCGACCGACAGGGGAGATCGGAACACTGAAGCTTTCTTT

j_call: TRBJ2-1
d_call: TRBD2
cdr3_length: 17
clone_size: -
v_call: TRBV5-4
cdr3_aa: CASSFLAATTSYNEQFF
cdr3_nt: TGTGCCAGCAGCTTCCTAGCGGCTACAACCTCCTACAATGAGCAGTTCTTC

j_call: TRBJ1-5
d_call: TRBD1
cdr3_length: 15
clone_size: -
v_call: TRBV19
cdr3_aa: CASSIRTGVNQPQHF
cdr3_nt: TGTGCCAGTAGTATCCGGACAGGAGTTAATCAGCCCCAGCATTTT

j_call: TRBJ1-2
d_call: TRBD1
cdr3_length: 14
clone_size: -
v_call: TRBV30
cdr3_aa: CAWSVGQGGYGYTF
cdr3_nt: TGTGCCTGGAGTGTAGGACAGGGAGGGTATGGCTACACCTTC

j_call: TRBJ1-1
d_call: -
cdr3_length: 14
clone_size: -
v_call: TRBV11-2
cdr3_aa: CASSLDRVGTEAFF
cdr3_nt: TGTGCCAGCAGCTTAGACAGGGTTGGTACTGAAGCTTTCTTT

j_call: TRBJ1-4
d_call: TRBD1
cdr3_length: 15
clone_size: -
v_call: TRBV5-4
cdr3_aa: CASSSTGGFREKLFF
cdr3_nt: TGTGCCAGCAGCTCTACAGGGGGGTTTCGAGAAAAACTGTTTTTT

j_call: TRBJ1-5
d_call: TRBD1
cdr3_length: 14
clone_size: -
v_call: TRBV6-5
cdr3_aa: CASRSTGGNQPQHF
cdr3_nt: TGTGCCAGCAGGTCGACAGGGGGCAATCAGCCCCAGCATTTT